The rows below give T cell receptor beta chains drawn from one sample of a study of blood T cell repertoires in COVID-19. TCRdb's table, derived via immunoSEQ multiplex PCR, lists solely in-frame clones and lacks some. The sample lists roughly 290,000 clones, around 88% occurring once. Sequenced material: PBMCs or T cells enriched from blood (not recorded which). These receptor sequences come from a middle-aged woman who had recovered from COVID-19. The conserved cysteine and the conserved F or W are not part of the CDR3 here.

J gene: TRBJ2-7; V gene: TRBV28; CDR3 length: 12; CDR3 protein: ASSFGGDEDEQY
J gene: TRBJ2-1; V gene: TRBV12-5; CDR3 length: 13; CDR3 protein: ASGLGLPGDNEQF
J gene: TRBJ1-2; V gene: TRBV2; CDR3 length: 13; CDR3 protein: ASSDSGTLNYGYT
J gene: TRBJ2-7; V gene: TRBV11-2; CDR3 length: 13; CDR3 protein: ASSRSSGSSYEQY
J gene: TRBJ1-5; V gene: TRBV19; CDR3 length: 15; CDR3 protein: ASSLRTGPRSNQPQH
J gene: TRBJ2-3; V gene: TRBV7-2; CDR3 length: 14; CDR3 protein: ASSLGGLARGDTQY
J gene: TRBJ2-2; V gene: TRBV27; CDR3 length: 13; CDR3 protein: ASSFDRGRTGELF
J gene: TRBJ2-7; V gene: TRBV28; CDR3 length: 10; CDR3 protein: ASSLGQGSLD
J gene: TRBJ1-4; V gene: TRBV10-3; CDR3 length: 12; CDR3 protein: AISPQATNEKLF
J gene: TRBJ2-1; V gene: TRBV11-3; CDR3 length: 14; CDR3 protein: ASSLGASGRRGEQF
J gene: TRBJ2-3; V gene: TRBV7-2; CDR3 length: 14; CDR3 protein: ASSLAQRVVADTQY
J gene: TRBJ1-1; V gene: TRBV27; CDR3 length: 13; CDR3 protein: ASGGPAGPLTEAF
J gene: TRBJ1-5; V gene: TRBV20-1; CDR3 length: 11; CDR3 protein: SASGQDNQPQH
J gene: TRBJ2-7; V gene: TRBV4-2; CDR3 length: 14; CDR3 protein: ASSQDGQGAVDEQY
J gene: TRBJ2-5; V gene: TRBV19; CDR3 length: 14; CDR3 protein: ASSRTPGQGGETQY